This T cell receptor beta chain was found in a study of identical twins. The V end was cut by 0 bases, the J end by 6 bases, with 12 bases between. The CDR3 runs to 16 residues. Per the germline V gene, CDR1 is MNHEY and CDR2 is SVGAGI. Remarks on this clonotype: The antigen remains undetermined.

A universal primer site was created by template switching, with the cDNA bearing unique molecular identifiers. TCRdb reprocessed the 5' RACE reads with MiXCR, giving one entry per CDR3 protein. The profile covers around 1.7 million distinct CDR3 sequences, with roughly 35% appearing a single time and 0.27% taken by the ten largest. Study-wide findings and caveats: Conclusions came from cross-sectional statistical analysis, not from following the same donors. With beta out-of-frame sequences, excess sharing by twins was weaker. Abundant cord blood beta clonotypes carried fewer insertions; memory repertoires showed none.

This TCR came from a newborn girl in good health. The sample consisted of cord blood. The chain has TRBV6-5 and TRBJ1-6; the D is unclear. The CDR3 nucleotides read TGTGCCAGCAGTTACTCGTGGCAGCTTCCTAATTCACCCCTCCACTTT. Encoded protein: CASSYSWQLPNSPLHF.